The rows below give T cell receptor beta chains drawn from one sample of a study of early T cells in non-severe SARS-CoV-2 infection. MiXCR, applied by TCRdb to the 5' RACE reads, yields one record per CDR3 protein. This table has about 64,000 distinct CDR3 sequences, 8.8% appearing once. Sequencing was performed on whole blood, taken at baseline. These receptor sequences come from an adult who was a healthcare worker with PCR-confirmed SARS-CoV-2 infection or an uninfected control (not recorded which). Each CDR3 is given with its conserved first and last residue. The size entry is marked missing in some rows and otherwise reads once, few, many or a size class.

CASSLVVEHTSGRSYEQYF few TRBV5-5
CSARSPIDRDTQYF many TRBV20-1
CASSWGYGEEDNEQFF medium-sized TRBV7-2
CSVRDHLGTEAFF many TRBV29-1
CASSLTGYLYEQYF many TRBV7-2
CASSIGLARNTGELFF few TRBV19
CASSYSGITDTQYF few TRBV6-6
CASRDPTEISGNTIYF many TRBV12-3/TRBV12-4
CASKPDRDLLGTGELFF few TRBV7-2
CASKPLGQGNEQFF - TRBV7-6
CSARLGNQPQHF few TRBV20-1
CASSQTGSWAEAFF many TRBV27
CASSSQWGQYF many TRBV6-6
CASSEALAGIANTIYF many TRBV2
CASSWLGGYDF few TRBV12-3/TRBV12-4
CASSLAVDGPYGYTF many TRBV5-1
CASSLDSWTALRETQYF few TRBV5-1
CASSGTGEWSEQYF few TRBV6-1
CASSPSIAGGTYNEQFF many TRBV7-2